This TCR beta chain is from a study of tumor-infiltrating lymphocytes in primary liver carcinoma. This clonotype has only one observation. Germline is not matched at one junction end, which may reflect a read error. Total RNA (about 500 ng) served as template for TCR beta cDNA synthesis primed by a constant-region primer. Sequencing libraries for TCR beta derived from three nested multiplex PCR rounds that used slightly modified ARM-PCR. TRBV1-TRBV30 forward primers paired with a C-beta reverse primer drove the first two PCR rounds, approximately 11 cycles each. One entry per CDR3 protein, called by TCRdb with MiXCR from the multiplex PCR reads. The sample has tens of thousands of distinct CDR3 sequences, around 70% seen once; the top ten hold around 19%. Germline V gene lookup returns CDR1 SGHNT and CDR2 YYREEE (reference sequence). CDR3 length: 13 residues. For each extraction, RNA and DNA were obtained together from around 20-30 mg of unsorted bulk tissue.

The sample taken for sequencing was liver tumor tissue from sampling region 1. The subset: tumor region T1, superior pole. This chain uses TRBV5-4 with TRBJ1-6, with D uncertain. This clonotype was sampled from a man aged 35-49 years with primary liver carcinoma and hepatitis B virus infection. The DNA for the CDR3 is TGTGCCAGCAGTTTGGAGGGTTATTCAGCCCTCCACTTT. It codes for CASSLEGYSALHF. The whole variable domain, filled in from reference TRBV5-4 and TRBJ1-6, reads ETGVTQSPTHLIKTRGQQVTLRCSSQSGHNTVSWYQQALGQGPQFIFQYYREEENGRGNFPPRFSGLQFPNYSSELNVNALELDDSALYLCASSLEGYSALHFGNGTRLTVT.